This is a list of T cell receptor beta chains from one sample in a study of cytomegalovirus exposure and HLA in healthy donors. Only in-frame clones appear in the TCRdb table, and some are missing; sequencing was by immunoSEQ multiplex PCR. This table has about 150,000 clones, 63% appearing once. Sequencing input: PBMCs. These receptors all come from a woman aged 60-75 years in good health and CMV-seropositive. Both conserved end residues are part of each CDR3. Not all rows give a size; the values are once, few, many and, for expanded clones, a class.

clone_size: once; j_call: TRBJ1-2; v_call: TRBV27; cdr3_aa: CASSLGQGFGYTF
clone_size: -; j_call: TRBJ2-2; v_call: TRBV4-2; cdr3_aa: CASSQGLAGGPTGELFF
clone_size: once; j_call: TRBJ2-1; v_call: TRBV28; cdr3_aa: CASSFRESSYNEQFF
clone_size: -; j_call: TRBJ2-1; v_call: TRBV5-1; cdr3_aa: CASSLQGARNEQFF
clone_size: -; j_call: TRBJ2-3; v_call: TRBV14; cdr3_aa: CASSHTSGIMDTQYF
clone_size: once; j_call: TRBJ1-1; v_call: TRBV7-9; cdr3_aa: CASSLSNPGVTEAFF
clone_size: few; j_call: TRBJ1-2; v_call: TRBV6-8; cdr3_aa: CASSYHPHRQFNYGYTF
clone_size: once; j_call: TRBJ1-1; v_call: TRBV27; cdr3_aa: CASSKDRVMNTEAFF
clone_size: -; j_call: TRBJ1-4; v_call: TRBV27; cdr3_aa: CASRDPGQGNEKLFF
clone_size: -; j_call: TRBJ2-3; v_call: TRBV28; cdr3_aa: CASSLWGAQYF
clone_size: -; j_call: TRBJ2-5; v_call: TRBV5-1; cdr3_aa: CASSYLGQGAGETQYF
clone_size: few; j_call: TRBJ1-1; v_call: TRBV7-2; cdr3_aa: CASSWGHGYTEAFF
clone_size: -; j_call: TRBJ1-5; v_call: TRBV28; cdr3_aa: CASRPPGQGGQPQHF
clone_size: -; j_call: TRBJ2-1; v_call: TRBV5-6; cdr3_aa: CASSFGLAWFF
clone_size: -; j_call: TRBJ2-7; v_call: TRBV6-5; cdr3_aa: CASSPRQDYEQYF
clone_size: -; j_call: TRBJ2-1; v_call: TRBV9; cdr3_aa: CASAREGEQFF
clone_size: -; j_call: TRBJ1-5; v_call: TRBV6-1; cdr3_aa: CASSVTGKSLYQPQHF
clone_size: -; j_call: TRBJ2-1; v_call: TRBV12-5; cdr3_aa: CASALGVGYNEQFF
clone_size: -; j_call: TRBJ2-5; v_call: TRBV7-9; cdr3_aa: CASSLGTTQETQYF
clone_size: -; j_call: TRBJ2-1; v_call: TRBV7-2; cdr3_aa: CASSLVGGRAYNEQFF
clone_size: few; j_call: TRBJ2-5; v_call: TRBV11-2; cdr3_aa: CASSLVETSGEETQYF
clone_size: once; j_call: TRBJ2-4; v_call: TRBV27; cdr3_aa: CASSSRAGGNIQYF
clone_size: few; j_call: TRBJ2-1; v_call: TRBV30; cdr3_aa: CAWPISGYPRNEQFF
clone_size: -; j_call: TRBJ2-1; v_call: TRBV20-1; cdr3_aa: CSASPRDEQFF
clone_size: -; j_call: TRBJ2-4; v_call: TRBV2; cdr3_aa: CASSEGTPRAKNIQYF
clone_size: once; j_call: TRBJ1-1; v_call: TRBV28; cdr3_aa: CASSLNRVTEAFF
clone_size: -; j_call: TRBJ2-3; v_call: TRBV7-9; cdr3_aa: CASSLGGGITDTQYF
clone_size: -; j_call: TRBJ2-7; v_call: TRBV15; cdr3_aa: CATSRVDAAGGKQYF
clone_size: -; j_call: TRBJ1-3; v_call: TRBV9; cdr3_aa: CASSVGVSSGNTIYF
clone_size: -; j_call: TRBJ2-1; v_call: TRBV19; cdr3_aa: CASSITPLGGGNEQFF
clone_size: -; j_call: TRBJ2-5; v_call: TRBV18; cdr3_aa: CASSRDREETQYF
clone_size: few; j_call: TRBJ2-1; v_call: TRBV19; cdr3_aa: CASTRQGTGEQFF
clone_size: few; j_call: TRBJ2-7; v_call: TRBV11-3; cdr3_aa: CASSLDGNPYEQYF
clone_size: few; j_call: TRBJ2-7; v_call: TRBV20-1; cdr3_aa: CSASGHYEQYF
clone_size: -; j_call: TRBJ2-7; v_call: TRBV5-1; cdr3_aa: CASSLAQGAEQYF
clone_size: -; j_call: TRBJ2-3; v_call: TRBV5-1; cdr3_aa: CASRHTLGGGVADTQYF
clone_size: few; j_call: TRBJ2-1; v_call: TRBV5-1; cdr3_aa: CASSGEGDEQFF
clone_size: -; j_call: TRBJ1-5; v_call: TRBV4-3; cdr3_aa: CASSPSVTDQPQHF
clone_size: -; j_call: TRBJ2-2; v_call: TRBV27; cdr3_aa: CASSPRGRENTGELFF
clone_size: -; j_call: TRBJ1-2; v_call: TRBV7-2; cdr3_aa: CASSSTGESYTF
clone_size: -; j_call: TRBJ1-5; v_call: TRBV28; cdr3_aa: CASRQQGTQPQHF
clone_size: -; j_call: TRBJ1-2; v_call: TRBV29-1; cdr3_aa: CSAAGQGGLGGYTF
clone_size: few; j_call: TRBJ2-3; v_call: TRBV5-6; cdr3_aa: CASSLGQNTDTQYF
clone_size: -; j_call: TRBJ2-7; v_call: TRBV5-4; cdr3_aa: CASSTGGAYEQYF
clone_size: -; j_call: TRBJ2-1; v_call: TRBV28; cdr3_aa: CASSPPGGQPSSYNEQFF